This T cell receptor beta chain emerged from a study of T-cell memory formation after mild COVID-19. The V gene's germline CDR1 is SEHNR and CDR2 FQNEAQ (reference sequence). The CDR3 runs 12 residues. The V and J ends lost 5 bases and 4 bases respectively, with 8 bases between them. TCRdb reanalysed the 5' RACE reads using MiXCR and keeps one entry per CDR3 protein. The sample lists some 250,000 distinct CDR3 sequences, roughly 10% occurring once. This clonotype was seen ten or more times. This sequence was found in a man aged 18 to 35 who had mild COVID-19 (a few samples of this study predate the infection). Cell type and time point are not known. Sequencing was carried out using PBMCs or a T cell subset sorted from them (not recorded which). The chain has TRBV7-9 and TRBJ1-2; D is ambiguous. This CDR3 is CASSPDGYGYTF. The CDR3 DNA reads TGTGCCAGCAGCCCGGACGGCTATGGCTACACCTTC.